This T cell receptor beta chain originates from a study of blood T cell repertoires in COVID-19. The CDR3 length is 14 residues. With 5 bases removed from V and 1 base from J, the gap between germline ends came to 11 bases. CDR1 is SEHNR and CDR2 is FQNEAQ in the germline V gene (reference sequence). Sequencing was performed with immunoSEQ multiplex PCR; in TCRdb, only in-frame clones are kept and a portion is missing. The sample carries some 87,000 clones, more than 60% recorded once. The chain carries TRBV7-9 and TRBJ1-1; D call uncertain. The sequence derives from a human donor in a cohort sampled during active COVID-19. Sequenced: peripheral blood. In DNA, the CDR3 is TGTGCCAGCAGCGACGGGGTCCCGAACACTGAAGCTTTCTTT. It encodes CASSDGVPNTEAFF.